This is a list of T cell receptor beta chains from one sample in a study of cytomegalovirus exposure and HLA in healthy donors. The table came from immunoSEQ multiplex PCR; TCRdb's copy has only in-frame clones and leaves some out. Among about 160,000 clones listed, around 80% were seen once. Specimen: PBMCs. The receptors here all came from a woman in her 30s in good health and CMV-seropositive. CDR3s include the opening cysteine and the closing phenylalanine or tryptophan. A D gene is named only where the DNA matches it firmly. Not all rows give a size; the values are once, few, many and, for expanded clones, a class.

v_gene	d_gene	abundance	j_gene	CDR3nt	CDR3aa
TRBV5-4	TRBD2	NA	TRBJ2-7	TGTGCCAGCAGCTTGGGGCTAGCGGGGGGGAACGAGCAGTACTTC	CASSLGLAGGNEQYF
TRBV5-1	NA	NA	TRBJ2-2	TGCGCCAGCAGCCGGGGAATGAACACCGGGGAGCTGTTTTTT	CASSRGMNTGELFF
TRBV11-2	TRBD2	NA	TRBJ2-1	TGTGCCAGCCGACAATCTAGCGGCCGGTCCTACAATGAGCAGTTCTTC	CASRQSSGRSYNEQFF
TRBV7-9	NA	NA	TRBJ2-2	TGTGCCAGCAGCGGAGGGCCCGGCCGCCGGAGTACCGGGGAGCTGTTTTTT	CASSGGPGRRSTGELFF
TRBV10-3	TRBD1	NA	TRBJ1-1	TGTGCCATCAGTGGCGGACAGGGGGGGAACACTGAAGCTTTCTTT	CAISGGQGGNTEAFF
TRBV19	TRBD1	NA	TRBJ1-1	TGTGCCAGTAGTACTGGGACAGGGAACACTGAAGCTTTCTTT	CASSTGTGNTEAFF
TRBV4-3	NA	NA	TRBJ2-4	TGCGCCAGCAGCCAAGACCCCCCCGGGACACAAAACATTCAGTACTTC	CASSQDPPGTQNIQYF
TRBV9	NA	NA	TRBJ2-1	TGTGCCAGCAGCCAGGGCCAGTCCTACAATGAGCAGTTCTTC	CASSQGQSYNEQFF
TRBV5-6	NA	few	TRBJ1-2	TGTGCCAGCAGCTTGGGTGTACGGGACTACACCTTC	CASSLGVRDYTF
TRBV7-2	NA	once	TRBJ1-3	TGTGCCAGCGCGGGTAGGGCAACAAACGGAAACACCATATATTTT	CASAGRATNGNTIYF
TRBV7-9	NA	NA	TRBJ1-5	TGTGCCAGCAGCTTCGGGTCTGGCAATCAGCCCCAGCATTTT	CASSFGSGNQPQHF
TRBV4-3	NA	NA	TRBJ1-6	TGCGCCAGCAGCCTCCGGGACAAAAATTCACCCCTCCACTTT	CASSLRDKNSPLHF
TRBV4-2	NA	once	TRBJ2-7	TGTGCCAGCAGCAGCTCAGGAGGCTCCTACGAGCAGTACTTC	CASSSSGGSYEQYF
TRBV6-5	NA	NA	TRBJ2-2	TGTGCCAGCAGTTGGGGACAGAACACCGGGGAGCTGTTTTTT	CASSWGQNTGELFF
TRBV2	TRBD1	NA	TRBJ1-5	TGTGCCAGCCACCGGGACAGGGATCAGCCCCAGCATTTT	CASHRDRDQPQHF
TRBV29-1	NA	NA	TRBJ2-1	TGCAGCGTTGAAGTTGGGACACATTACAATGAGCAGTTCTTC	CSVEVGTHYNEQFF
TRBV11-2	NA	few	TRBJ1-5	TGTGCCAGCAGCTTAGTGGGGGGGAATCAGCCCCAGCATTTT	CASSLVGGNQPQHF
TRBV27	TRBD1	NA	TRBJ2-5	TGTGCCACCAGAGGCACAGGGGTCCAAGAGACCCAGTACTTC	CATRGTGVQETQYF
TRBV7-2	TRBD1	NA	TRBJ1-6	TGTGCCAGCAGCCTAACCGGGACAGGGTTCGCCCTTTCACCCCTCCACTTT	CASSLTGTGFALSPLHF
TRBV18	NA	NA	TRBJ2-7	TGTGCCAGCTCACCTAGCTCCTACGAGCAGTACTTC	CASSPSSYEQYF
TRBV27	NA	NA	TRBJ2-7	TGTGCCAGTGGGGACATCTTTTACCCCTACGAGCAGTACTTC	CASGDIFYPYEQYF
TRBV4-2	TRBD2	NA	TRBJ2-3	TGTGCCAGCAGCCAGGGGGGACTAGCGACCCTCACAGATACGCAGTATTTT	CASSQGGLATLTDTQYF
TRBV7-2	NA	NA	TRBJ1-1	TGTGCCAGCACACAACCGTCCGACAGGTCTGAAAGGGGCACTGAAGCTTTCTTT	CASTQPSDRSERGTEAFF
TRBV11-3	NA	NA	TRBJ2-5	TGTGCCAGCAGCTTAGATGGGGCAGGGCATCGGGAGACCCAGTACTTC	CASSLDGAGHRETQYF
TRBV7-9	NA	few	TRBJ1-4	TGTGCCAGCAGCTCAGCGGCGGCGAGGCTGACTAATGAAAAACTGTTTTTT	CASSSAAARLTNEKLFF
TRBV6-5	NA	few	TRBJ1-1	TGTGCCAGCAGTTACTCGAGCCAGGGTAACACTGAAGCTTTCTTT	CASSYSSQGNTEAFF
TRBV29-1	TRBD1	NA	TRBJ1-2	TGCAGCGTTTCCCTTGGCACAGGGGGCTATGGCTACACCTTC	CSVSLGTGGYGYTF
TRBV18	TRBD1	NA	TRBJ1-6	TGTGCCAGCTCACCGCCGGGACAGCTTAATTCACCCCTCCACTTT	CASSPPGQLNSPLHF
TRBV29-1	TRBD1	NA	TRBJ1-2	TGCAGCGTCGGGGAACAGGGGTCAAGTCACGGCTACACCTTC	CSVGEQGSSHGYTF
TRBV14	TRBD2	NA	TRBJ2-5	TGTGCCAGCAGCTCAAAAGCGGGGGGCGGAGAGACCCAGTACTTC	CASSSKAGGGETQYF
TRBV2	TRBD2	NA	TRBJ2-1	TGTGCCAGCAGTGTGCTAGCGGCCTCCTACAATGAGCAGTTCTTC	CASSVLAASYNEQFF
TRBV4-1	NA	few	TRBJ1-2	TGCGCCAGCAGCCCATTTACAGGGAATGGCTACACCTTC	CASSPFTGNGYTF
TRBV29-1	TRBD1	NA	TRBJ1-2	TGCAGCGCTCCCGAGGTACAGGGGATAACTAACTATGGCTACACCTTC	CSAPEVQGITNYGYTF
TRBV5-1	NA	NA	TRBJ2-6	TGCGCCAGCAGCTTTGATAGCGGGGCCAACGTCCTGACTTTC	CASSFDSGANVLTF
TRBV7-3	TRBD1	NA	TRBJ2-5	TGTGCCAGCAGGCGGACAGGGACGGAGACCCAGTACTTC	CASRRTGTETQYF
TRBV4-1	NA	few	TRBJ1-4	TGCGCCAGCAGTTCTCCCCGGACAGCCGAGGGGGAAAAACTGTTTTTT	CASSSPRTAEGEKLFF
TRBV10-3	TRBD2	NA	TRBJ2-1	TGTGCCATCAGTAAACTAGCGGGGGGTGGGGATGAGCAGTTCTTC	CAISKLAGGGDEQFF